The 13 T cell receptor beta chains reported below all come from one sample, sequenced in a study of blood T cell repertoires in COVID-19. Produced via immunoSEQ multiplex PCR; TCRdb's table is partial and in-frame only. Found here are some 130,000 clones, more than 75% of them singletons; the top ten hold approximately 11%. Material: peripheral blood. The receptors come from a man aged 55 to 70 who had recovered from COVID-19.

J is TRBJ1-5 and V is TRBV29-1; D perhaps matches TRBD1 (5 bases). The CDR3 covers 13 residues. Trimming removed 4 bases from V and 4 bases from J, with 11 bases in between. CDR1 and CDR2 (germline): SQVTM, ANQGSEA. This chain's CDR3 is CSVAWGVNQPQHF. CDR3 nucleotide sequence: TGCAGCGTTGCCTGGGGGGTAAATCAGCCCCAGCATTTT.

This chain connects TRBV10-3 to TRBJ1-1, with 8 bases aligning to TRBD1. Germline CDR1 is ENHRY and CDR2 is SYGVKD. Trimming at V came to 6 bases and at J to 3 bases, leaving 9 bases not matched to a gene. The CDR3 has 15 amino acids. The DNA for the CDR3 is TGTGCCATCAGGAAAACGACAGGGGTGTACACTGAAGCTTTCTTT. Translation gives CAIRKTTGVYTEAFF.

CDR3 sequence: CASTPGGDSAYNEQFF. In DNA, the CDR3 is TGTGCCAGCACCCCGGGGGGGGACTCAGCCTACAATGAGCAGTTCTTC. The chain links TRBV6-7 to TRBJ2-1; 8 bases map to TRBD2. TRBV6-7 is annotated as an ORF whose role is uncertain. V trimming: 7 bases; J trimming: 2 bases; junction bases outside the gene matches: 10. The CDR3 sequence is 16 residues long.

The chain links TRBV29-1 to TRBJ2-5; a weak D match, TRBD1 (6 bases). V was pared by 8 bases and J by 5 bases, with 18 bases between. Germline V CDR1 and CDR2: SQVTM, ANQGSEA. The CDR3 contains 13 residues. DNA for the CDR3: TGCAGCACCGAAGCAGGGGCGCGGGAGACCCAGTACTTC. It specifies CSTEAGARETQYF. The variable domain in full, with the rest retrieved from reference TRBV29-1 and TRBJ2-5, is SAVISQKPSRDICQRGTSLTIQCQVDSQVTMMFWYRQQPGQSLTLIATANQGSEATYESGFVIDKFPISRPNLTFSTLTVSNMSPEDSSIYLCSTEAGARETQYFGPGTRLLVL.

A single count supports this clone. The J gene is TRBJ2-3, the V gene TRBV10-3; possible D gene TRBD1, 6 bases. This CDR3 is 13 amino acids long. Trimming cost V 7 bases and J 2 bases, with 10 bases left between them. Germline assignment: CDR1 ENHRY and CDR2 SYGVKD. Here the CDR3 reads CAITDSFTDTQYF. For the CDR3, the DNA is TGTGCCATCACGGACAGTTTCACAGATACGCAGTATTTT.

The chain joins TRBV5-1 to TRBJ2-3; 7 bases fit TRBD2. J was trimmed by 7 bases and V by 0 bases; bases with no gene match: 8. There are 15 residues in the CDR3. The germline V gene has CDR1 SGHRS and CDR2 YFSETQ. In DNA, the CDR3 is TGCGCCAGCAGCTTGGGAGCGGGGACCGGGAATACGCAGTATTTT. Its translation: CASSLGAGTGNTQYF.

This clone was found a few times. The CDR3 region is CASSHGQSGGLQETQYF. The CDR3 nucleotides read TGTGCCAGCAGCCATGGCCAGAGCGGGGGGCTCCAAGAGACCCAGTACTTC. The rearrangement uses TRBV13 and TRBJ2-5; 9 nucleotides align to TRBD2. Germline loops: CDR1 PRHDT, CDR2 FYEKMQ (reference sequence). After removal of 5 bases from V and 1 base from J, the junction contained 11 bases not matched to a gene. This CDR3 spans 17 amino acids. The whole variable domain, filled in from reference TRBV13 and TRBJ2-5, reads AAGVIQSPRHLIKEKRETATLKCYPIPRHDTVYWYQQGPGQDPQFLISFYEKMQSDKGSIPDRFSAQQFSDYHSELNMSSLELGDSALYFCASSHGQSGGLQETQYFGPGTRLLVL.

Concerning this clone itself: Just one base apart from a much larger clone, this may be a read error. The identical CDR3 is also encoded by other nucleotide sequences in the sample. This chain uses TRBV11-2 with TRBJ2-1, with 9 bases lining up with TRBD2. CDR1 and CDR2 (germline): SGHAT, FQNNGV. With 5 bases clipped from V and 10 bases from J, the junction kept 9 bases outside the gene matches. This CDR3 contains 14 residues. CDR3 sequence (DNA): TGTGCCAGCAGCGTGATGGGGGCGGGGGGGGAGCAGTTCTTC. It specifies CASSVMGAGGEQFF.

V and J are TRBV2 and TRBJ2-5; D unresolved. The CDR3 runs to 14 residues. The ends were cut back, 7 bases at V and 4 bases at J, with 16 bases in the middle. Germline V gene data show CDR1 as SNHLY and CDR2 as FYNNEI. DNA of the CDR3: TGTGCCAGCACCCGGAGTCCCCCCACAGAGACCCAGTACTTC. It yields the protein CASTRSPPTETQYF.

The CDR3 loop is CAWSRRGVGIDEQFF. The CDR3 coding sequence is TGTGCCTGGAGTCGCAGGGGTGTAGGGATCGATGAGCAGTTCTTC. The chain employs TRBV30 and TRBJ2-1, with a possible D match to TRBD1 (6 bases). The CDR3 runs to 15 residues. The germline V gene has CDR1 GTSNPN and CDR2 SVGIG (reference sequence). V gave up 2 bases and J gave up 8 bases, with 19 bases separating them.

This clone was detected once. The chain employs TRBV27 and TRBJ1-5, with D uncertain. Deletions cut 6 bases from V and 7 bases from J, with 16 bases between. The CDR3 is 14 amino acids. The germline V gene encodes CDR1 MNHEY and CDR2 SMNVEV (reference sequence). Here the CDR3 reads CASSLMSPEQPQHF. DNA for the CDR3: TGTGCCAGCAGCCTTATGTCCCCCGAGCAGCCCCAGCATTTT.

V is TRBV30 and J is TRBJ2-1; D perhaps matches TRBD2 (6 bases). This CDR3 contains 15 residues. Trimming cost V 0 bases and J 4 bases, with 13 bases left between them. Germline loops: CDR1 GTSNPN, CDR2 SVGIG (reference sequence). This CDR3 reads CAWSVLPGGYNEQFF. CDR3 in DNA: TGTGCCTGGAGTGTCTTACCTGGGGGGTACAATGAGCAGTTCTTC.

Concerning this clone: This specimen includes other DNA sequences encoding the same CDR3. The V call is TRBV30, the J call TRBJ2-3, with a possible D match to TRBD1 (6 bases). This CDR3 region has 13 residues. Germline V gene sequence: CDR1 GTSNPN, CDR2 SVGIG (reference sequence). Trimming shortened V by 3 bases and J by 1 base, and 8 bases separated the two germline ends. The chain's CDR3 is CAWRRQGTDTQYF. CDR3 DNA: TGTGCCTGGAGGAGACAGGGCACAGATACGCAGTATTTT.